The 10 T cell receptor beta chains listed next were all sequenced from one sample in a study of regulatory T cells in long-lasting Graves disease. Researchers made TCR beta libraries by using iRepertoire HTBI primers and running Arm-PCR on CDR3 regions. A single record per CDR3 protein comes from TCRdb applying MiXCR to the multiplex PCR reads. The profile covers approximately 400,000 distinct CDR3 sequences, with approximately 16% appearing a single time and about 7.6% taken by the ten largest. The time point: newly diagnosed GD, antithyroid drugs for less than 3 months. PBMC RNA served as the TCR library source. In addition, the sample was reused for a study of T cells in Graves' hyperthyroidism and ophthalmopathy.

The sample consisted of peripheral blood mononuclear cells (PBMCs), taken at new diagnosis, from a patient treated with antithyroid drugs. Receptor source: a woman aged 40 to 50 with Graves disease.

This clonotype showed up many times. This rearrangement joins TRBV7-6 to TRBJ2-3; D is undetermined. CDR3 size: 16 residues. Trimming took off 3 bases at V and 0 bases at J, with 13 bases between the two ends. Germline V gene data show CDR1 as SGHVS and CDR2 as FNYEAQ. The CDR3 region has the DNA TGTGCCAGCAGCTTTCTTACGGAACTTAGCACAGATACGCAGTATTTT. Protein: CASSFLTELSTDTQYF.

This clonotype came up many times. The chain carries TRBV12-3 or TRBV12-4 and TRBJ1-1, with D uncertain. The CDR3 has 13 amino acids. V shed 1 base and J shed 4 bases, with 7 bases lying between them. The CDR3 sequence: CASSLVGPTEAFF. CDR3 DNA sequence: TGTGCCAGCAGTTTAGTAGGTCCCACTGAAGCTTTCTTT.

Many counts were recorded for this clonotype. This sequence joins TRBV7-2 and TRBJ2-1; the match to TRBD2 covers 11 bases. Germline V gene sequence: CDR1 SGHTA, CDR2 FQGNSA. After removal of 5 bases from V and 9 bases from J, the junction contained 9 bases not matched to a gene. The CDR3 totals 15 residues. CDR3 nucleotide sequence: TGTGCCAGCAGCGGTAGCGGGAGGGCCGCTGGTGAGCAGTTCTTC. As protein: CASSGSGRAAGEQFF.

As to this clonotype: A much bigger clone sits one base away, suggesting this may be a read error. The rearrangement uses TRBV12-3 or TRBV12-4 and TRBJ2-3; D may be TRBD2 (6 bases). Trimming left V 5 bases short and J 5 bases short, with 14 bases between. The CDR3 totals 14 residues. DNA for the CDR3: TGTGCCAGCAGTAACAGCGGGCCTAGAGATACGCAGTATTTT. It translates to CASSNSGPRDTQYF.

This clonotype was detected a few times. CDR3 in DNA: TGTGCCAGTAGTATAGTCGGACAGGTACCATACGAGCAGTACTTC. It encodes CASSIVGQVPYEQYF. The chain is built from TRBV19 and TRBJ2-7; 7 positions agree with TRBD1. Germline CDR1 LNHDA, CDR2 SQIVND (reference sequence). V shed 1 base and J 4 bases; nucleotides not matched to a gene: 7. The CDR3 has 15 residues.

This clonotype was counted many times. V and J are TRBV12-3 or TRBV12-4 and TRBJ2-1, with D possibly being TRBD1 or TRBD2 (6 bases each). This CDR3 is 15 amino acids long. The V end lost 3 bases, the J end lost 9 bases, and 18 bases lay between the germline ends. CDR3 region: CASSFQGPTGAEQFF. The CDR3 DNA reads as TGTGCCAGCAGTTTTCAGGGACCGACGGGGGCTGAGCAGTTCTTC.

This chain uses TRBV6-1 with TRBJ1-5, with a possible D match to TRBD1 (5 bases). The CDR3 length is 15 residues. V was pared by 0 bases and J by 7 bases, with 13 bases between. Germline V gene data show CDR1 as MNHNS and CDR2 as SASEGT. CDR3 DNA: TGTGCCAGCAGTGAAGCGTGGCAGGGAAGACAGCCCCAGCATTTT. Its protein product is CASSEAWQGRQPQHF.

This clonotype was observed many times. The chain carries TRBV7-9 and TRBJ2-7; D unclear. The CDR3 sequence is 11 residues long. The V gene's germline CDR1 is SEHNR and CDR2 FQNEAQ (reference sequence). V was shortened by 4 bases and J by 7 bases, with 8 bases between the two germline ends. The CDR3 region is CASSSTLEQYF. CDR3 DNA: TGTGCCAGCAGCTCAACCTTGGAGCAGTACTTC.

As for this clonotype: This is likely an artifact of a read error, given a far larger clone one base away. The chain couples TRBV7-3 to TRBJ2-7, with 14 bases aligning to TRBD2. This CDR3 is built from 16 residues. Germline CDR1 is SGHTA and CDR2 is FQGTGA. V dropped 3 bases and J dropped 7; count of bases not matched to a gene: 8. The CDR3 loop reads CASSFSGTSGSNEQYF. CDR3 DNA sequence: TGTGCCAGCAGCTTCTCCGGGACTAGCGGGAGTAATGAGCAGTACTTC.

This clonotype occurred many times. This chain connects TRBV29-1 to TRBJ2-2; TRBD2 aligns across 10 bases. Looked up from germline, CDR1 is SQVTM and CDR2 is ANQGSEA. V shed 6 bases, J shed 1 base, and the junction held 5 bases outside the gene matches. There are 15 residues in the CDR3. In nucleotides, the CDR3 is TGCAGCGTCCGTCCTAGCGGGAGGAACACCGGGGAGCTGTTTTTT. It yields the protein CSVRPSGRNTGELFF.